One sample yielded the 10 T cell receptor beta chains listed below, sequenced in a study of a mutant IDH1 vaccine in newly diagnosed glioma. Time point noted: baseline, week 1 (first vaccination visit). Treatment described: pre-vaccination baseline after standard-of-care therapy. Clones were sequenced by immunoSEQ multiplex PCR, and TCRdb holds only the in-frame ones, with some missing. The sample consists of approximately 19,000 clones, approximately 85% of them appearing once. This specimen consisted of PBMCs, obtained from a glioma patient treated with radiotherapy, temozolomide or both. These receptor sequences come from a middle-aged man with glioma.

The chain uses TRBV19 and TRBJ1-5, with a possible D match to TRBD1 (5 bases). V lost 3 bases to trimming and J lost 3 bases, with 15 bases between them. The CDR3 loop spans 16 amino acids. In germline, CDR1 is LNHDA, CDR2 SQIVND (reference sequence). This CDR3 reads CASSINGGVPNQPQHF. The CDR3 nucleotides read TGTGCCAGTAGTATTAATGGAGGGGTCCCCAATCAGCCCCAGCATTTT.

V usage is TRBV6-1 and J usage is TRBJ1-5, with a tentative D call TRBD1 (6 bases). Germline values: CDR1 MNHNS, CDR2 SASEGT. Trimming took off 3 bases at V and 0 bases at J, with 18 bases between the two ends. The CDR3 sequence is 18 residues long. The CDR3 reads CASSDNRQVMYSNQPQHF. The CDR3 nucleotides read TGTGCCAGCAGTGATAACCGACAGGTCATGTATAGCAATCAGCCCCAGCATTTT.

This clone showed up just once. The chain links TRBV6-5 to TRBJ1-4; 7 positions agree with TRBD1. The CDR3 covers 14 residues. V lost 5 bases, J lost 7 bases, and 7 bases stayed unmatched. CDR1 MNHEY and CDR2 SVGAGI come from the germline V gene. The CDR3 is CASSPDRDGEKLFF. The CDR3 coding sequence is TGTGCCAGCAGTCCCGACAGGGATGGTGAAAAACTGTTTTTT.

This chain uses TRBV5-4 with TRBJ1-2, with a weak D call TRBD1 (6 bases). Between the trimmed V and J ends, which lost 4 bases and 5 bases, there was a span of 18 bases. There are 15 residues in the CDR3. The V gene's germline CDR1 is SGHNT and CDR2 YYREEE (reference sequence). In nucleotides, the CDR3 is TGTGCCAGCAGCCCGGACAGCTCCAAGACTTATGGCTACACCTTC. As protein: CASSPDSSKTYGYTF.

The chain links TRBV5-6 to TRBJ2-3; D ambiguous. Germline V gene lookup returns CDR1 SGHDT and CDR2 YYEEEE. CDR3 size: 16 residues. V was shortened by 0 bases and J by 0 bases, with 11 bases between the two germline ends. CDR3 sequence: CASSLGAATSTDTQYF. The CDR3 nucleotides read TGTGCCAGCAGCTTGGGCGCGGCCACTAGCACAGATACGCAGTATTTT.

The CDR3 loop is CAWSVPKHSGANVLTF. In DNA form, the CDR3 reads TGTGCCTGGAGTGTCCCGAAGCACTCTGGGGCCAACGTCCTGACTTTC. The chain joins TRBV30 to TRBJ2-6; D gene uncertain. There are 16 residues in the CDR3. Germline CDR1 reads GTSNPN; CDR2 reads SVGIG (reference sequence). Trimming took off 0 bases at V and 0 bases at J, with 9 bases between the two ends.

The chain recombines TRBV7-2 with TRBJ2-7; D possibly matches TRBD1 or TRBD2 (6 bases each). CDR3 length: 14 amino acids. The V end was cut by 0 bases, the J end by 2 bases, with 8 bases between. The germline V gene has CDR1 SGHTA and CDR2 FQGNSA. The CDR3 DNA follows: TGTGCCAGCAGCTTAGCGGAGGGGGCCTACGAGCAGTACTTC. The encoded protein is CASSLAEGAYEQYF. Full variable domain (outside the CDR3, taken from reference TRBV7-2 and TRBJ2-7): GAGVSQSPSNKVTEKGKDVELRCDPISGHTALYWYRQSLGQGLEFLIYFQGNSAPDKSGLPSDRFSAERTGGSVSTLTIQRTQQEDSAVYLCASSLAEGAYEQYFGPGTRLTVT.

This rearrangement joins TRBV4-2 to TRBJ1-2; TRBD1 matches at 7 bases. This CDR3 has 15 residues. Germline-derived CDR1 and CDR2 are LGHNA and YNFKEQ. With V trimmed by 4 bases and J by 5 bases, 10 bases remained unmatched. The CDR3 reads CASSLMGQLGYGYTF. Written as DNA, the CDR3 is TGTGCCAGCAGCCTCATGGGACAGTTGGGGTATGGCTACACCTTC.

J is TRBJ2-5 and V is TRBV10-1; D remains ambiguous. This CDR3 has 14 amino acids. The germline V gene has CDR1 WNHNN and CDR2 SYGVQD (reference sequence). V lost 3 bases to trimming and J lost 2 bases, with 10 bases between them. The CDR3: CASSDPRSQETQYF. Written as DNA, the CDR3 is TGCGCCAGCAGTGACCCGAGGAGTCAAGAGACCCAGTACTTC.

This chain joins TRBV6-1 and TRBJ1-5, with 7 bases matching TRBD1. The CDR3 spans 17 residues. J was trimmed by 1 base and V by 2 bases; bases with no gene match: 8. Germline V gene data show CDR1 as MNHNS and CDR2 as SASEGT. In DNA form, the CDR3 reads TGTGCCAGCAGTGAATGGGGTACGACAGGGAGCAATCAGCCCCAGCATTTT. Residues: CASSEWGTTGSNQPQHF.